What follows describes a single TCR beta chain. Its antigen is not identified. The PCR contained 60 Vbeta and 13 Jbeta primers. The method was immunoSEQ multiplex PCR; TCRdb's version includes in-frame clones alone and lacks a portion of them. Counted here are about 200,000 clones, 75% to 85% occurring once; the ten biggest clones make up around 1.6%. V was clipped by 3 bases and J by 4 bases, with 13 bases between them. The CDR3 covers 14 residues. In germline, CDR1 is LGHNA, CDR2 YNFKEQ. This sample was taken from a study of cytomegalovirus exposure and HLA in healthy donors. Findings of the study overall: Later, TCR association rates were found to vary by HLA locus, highest for DRB1 and lowest for HLA-C. In a later analysis, TCR beta V- and J-gene trimming showed a link to a missense DCLRE1C variant. There were 150 to 200 TCR beta chains listed as cytomegalovirus-associated.

The clonotype comes from a woman in her 50s in good health and CMV-seronegative. The V gene is TRBV4-2, the J gene TRBJ2-7; weak D call: TRBD1 (6 bases). Sequences were obtained from PBMCs. The DNA of the CDR3 is TGTGCCAGCAGCCAGGGGGCTGAGTCGTACGAGCAGTACTTC. Translated, it gives CASSQGAESYEQYF.